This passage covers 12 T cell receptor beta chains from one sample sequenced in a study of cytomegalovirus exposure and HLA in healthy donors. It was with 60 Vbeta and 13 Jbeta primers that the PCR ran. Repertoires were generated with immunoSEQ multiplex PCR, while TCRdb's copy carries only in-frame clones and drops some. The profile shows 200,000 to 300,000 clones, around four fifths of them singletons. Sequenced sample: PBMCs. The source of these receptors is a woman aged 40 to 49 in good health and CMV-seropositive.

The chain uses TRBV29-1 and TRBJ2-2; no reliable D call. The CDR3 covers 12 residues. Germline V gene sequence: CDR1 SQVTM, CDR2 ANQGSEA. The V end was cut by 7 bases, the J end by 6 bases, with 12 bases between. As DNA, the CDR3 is TGCAGCGGTGGAGAATCTCCCGGGGAGCTGTTTTTT. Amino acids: CSGGESPGELFF.

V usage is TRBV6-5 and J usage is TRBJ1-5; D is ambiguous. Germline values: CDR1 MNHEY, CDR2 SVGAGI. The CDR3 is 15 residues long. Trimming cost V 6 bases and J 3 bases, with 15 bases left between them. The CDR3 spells CASRSGRLPNQPQHF. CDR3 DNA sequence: TGTGCCAGCAGGTCGGGTCGTCTCCCCAATCAGCCCCAGCATTTT.

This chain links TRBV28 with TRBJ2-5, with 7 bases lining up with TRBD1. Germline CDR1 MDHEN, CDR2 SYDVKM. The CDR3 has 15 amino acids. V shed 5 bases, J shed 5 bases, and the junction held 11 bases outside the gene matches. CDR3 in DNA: TGTGCCAGCAGTGAATACAGGGGTGGTGGGGAGACCCAGTACTTC. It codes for CASSEYRGGGETQYF.

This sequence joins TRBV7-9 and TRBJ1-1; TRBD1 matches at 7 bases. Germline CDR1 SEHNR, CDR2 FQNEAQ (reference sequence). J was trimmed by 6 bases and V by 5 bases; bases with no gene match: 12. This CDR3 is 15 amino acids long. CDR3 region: CASSILRTGGPEAFF. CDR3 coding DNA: TGTGCCAGCAGCATCCTTAGGACAGGCGGACCTGAAGCTTTCTTT. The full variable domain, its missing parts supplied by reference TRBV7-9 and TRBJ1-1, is DTGVSQNPRHKITKRGQNVTFRCDPISEHNRLYWYRQTLGQGPEFLTYFQNEAQLEKSRLLSDRFSAERPKGSFSTLEIQRTEQGDSAMYLCASSILRTGGPEAFFGQGTRLTVV.

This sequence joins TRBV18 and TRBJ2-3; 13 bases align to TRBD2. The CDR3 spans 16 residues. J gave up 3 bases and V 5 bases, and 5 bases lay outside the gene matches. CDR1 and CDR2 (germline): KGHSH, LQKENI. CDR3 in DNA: TGTGCCAGCTCAGCACTAGCGGGAGGGTCTACAGATACGCAGTATTTT. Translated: CASSALAGGSTDTQYF.

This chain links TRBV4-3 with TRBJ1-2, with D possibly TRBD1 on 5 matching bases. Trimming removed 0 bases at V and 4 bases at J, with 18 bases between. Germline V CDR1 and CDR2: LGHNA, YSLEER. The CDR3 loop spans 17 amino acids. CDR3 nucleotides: TGCGCCAGCAGCCAAGAGATAGGGGCCCTCTCTGTCTATGGCTACACCTTC. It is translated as CASSQEIGALSVYGYTF.

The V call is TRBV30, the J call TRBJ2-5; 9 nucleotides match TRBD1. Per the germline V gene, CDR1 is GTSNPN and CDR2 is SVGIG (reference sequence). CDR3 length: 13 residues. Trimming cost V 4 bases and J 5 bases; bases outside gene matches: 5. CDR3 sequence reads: CAWTQGAAETQYF. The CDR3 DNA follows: TGTGCCTGGACACAGGGGGCGGCGGAGACCCAGTACTTC. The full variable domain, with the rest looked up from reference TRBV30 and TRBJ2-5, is SQTIHQWPATLVQPVGSPLSLECTVEGTSNPNLYWYRQAAGRGLQLLFYSVGIGQISSEVPQNLSASRPQDRQFILSSKKLLLSDSGFYLCAWTQGAAETQYFGPGTRLLVL.

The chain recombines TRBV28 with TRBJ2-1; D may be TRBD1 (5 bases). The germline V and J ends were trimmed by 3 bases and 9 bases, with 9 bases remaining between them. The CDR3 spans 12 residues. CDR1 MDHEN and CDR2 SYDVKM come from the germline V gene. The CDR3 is CASSFRVTEQFF. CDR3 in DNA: TGTGCCAGCAGTTTCAGGGTAACTGAGCAGTTCTTC.

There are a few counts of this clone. This CDR3 is CASSLGGVGTDTQYF. CDR3 nucleotide sequence: TGTGCCAGCAGCTTGGGGGGCGTCGGCACAGATACGCAGTATTTT. The chain carries TRBV5-4 and TRBJ2-3; maybe TRBD1 (5 bases). Trimming took 0 bases from V and 1 from J, leaving 9 bases between them. The CDR3 is 15 residues long. CDR1 SGHNT and CDR2 YYREEE come from the germline V gene (reference sequence).

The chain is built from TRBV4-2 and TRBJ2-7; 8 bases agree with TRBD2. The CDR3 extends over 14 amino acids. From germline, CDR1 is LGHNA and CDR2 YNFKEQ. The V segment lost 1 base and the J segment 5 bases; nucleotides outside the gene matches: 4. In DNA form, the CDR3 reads TGTGCCAGCAGCCAAGTGGGGCGGGAGGACGAGCAGTACTTC. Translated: CASSQVGREDEQYF.

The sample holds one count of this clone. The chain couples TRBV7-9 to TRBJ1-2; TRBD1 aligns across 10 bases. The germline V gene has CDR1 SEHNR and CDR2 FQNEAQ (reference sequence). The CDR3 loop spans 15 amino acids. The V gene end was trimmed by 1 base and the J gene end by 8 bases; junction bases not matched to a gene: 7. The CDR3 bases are TGTGCCAGCAGCTTAGGACAGGGGGCATCTGACGGCTACACCTTC. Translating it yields CASSLGQGASDGYTF. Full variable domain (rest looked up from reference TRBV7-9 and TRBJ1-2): DTGVSQNPRHKITKRGQNVTFRCDPISEHNRLYWYRQTLGQGPEFLTYFQNEAQLEKSRLLSDRFSAERPKGSFSTLEIQRTEQGDSAMYLCASSLGQGASDGYTFGSGTRLTVV.

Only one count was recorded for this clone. CDR3 DNA: TGTGCCAGCAGACTAAACAGGGCTTTTTCCTCCTACGAGCAGTACTTC. Amino acid sequence: CASRLNRAFSSYEQYF. This chain uses TRBV7-2 with TRBJ2-7, with a possible D match to TRBD1 (6 bases). This CDR3 is 16 amino acids long. V gave up 6 bases and J gave up 0 bases, with 18 bases separating them. The germline V gene has CDR1 SGHTA and CDR2 FQGNSA.